This is a list of T cell receptor beta chains from one sample in a study of cytomegalovirus exposure and HLA in healthy donors. Method: immunoSEQ multiplex PCR; TCRdb's copy keeps in-frame clones and lacks some. Found here are about 200,000 clones, about 85% of them singletons; the top ten hold nearly 0.4%. The source material was PBMCs. The receptors come from a male donor in good health and CMV-seropositive. CDR3s include the opening cysteine and the closing phenylalanine or tryptophan. Fields, in order: CDR3 protein, V gene, J gene.

CDR3 protein: CASSPYTRQGLTDTQYF
V gene: TRBV18
J gene: TRBJ2-3

CDR3 protein: CASSLRGRAEYF
V gene: TRBV5-4
J gene: TRBJ2-4

CDR3 protein: CASSQSGQAGSYEQYF
V gene: TRBV23-1
J gene: TRBJ2-7

CDR3 protein: CAWGVRGEQYF
V gene: TRBV30
J gene: TRBJ2-7

CDR3 protein: CASSVVTTGGTQYF
V gene: TRBV9
J gene: TRBJ2-3

CDR3 protein: CASSRGAGEAGELFF
V gene: TRBV5-4
J gene: TRBJ2-2

CDR3 protein: CATSRTSGRPIRPQETQYF
V gene: TRBV15
J gene: TRBJ2-5

CDR3 protein: CATSRKSPGQGGEQYF
V gene: TRBV15
J gene: TRBJ2-7

CDR3 protein: CASVGGTGPDIQYF
V gene: TRBV7-2
J gene: TRBJ2-4

CDR3 protein: CASSLWTQKDGYTF
V gene: TRBV7-2
J gene: TRBJ1-2

CDR3 protein: CASSQTGSSYNEQFF
V gene: TRBV14
J gene: TRBJ2-1

CDR3 protein: CASSSNQPQHF
V gene: TRBV6-6
J gene: TRBJ1-5

CDR3 protein: CASSIDRGSTEAFF
V gene: TRBV19
J gene: TRBJ1-1

CDR3 protein: CASSLVNAGLNTEAFF
V gene: TRBV28
J gene: TRBJ1-1

CDR3 protein: CASSVASTSGGYEQYF
V gene: TRBV9
J gene: TRBJ2-7

CDR3 protein: CASSPAVSGANVLTF
V gene: TRBV18
J gene: TRBJ2-6

CDR3 protein: CASSLSGRCQETQYF
V gene: TRBV7-8
J gene: TRBJ2-5

CDR3 protein: CASSTAGVYNEQFF
V gene: TRBV7-3
J gene: TRBJ2-1

CDR3 protein: CASSYGQEADGYTF
V gene: TRBV6-5
J gene: TRBJ1-2

CDR3 protein: CASSLLGSTDTQYF
V gene: TRBV27
J gene: TRBJ2-3

CDR3 protein: CASSFSFGLAEYNEQFF
V gene: TRBV7-3
J gene: TRBJ2-1

CDR3 protein: CAISEVSVVAFF
V gene: TRBV10-3
J gene: TRBJ1-1

CDR3 protein: CASSPTGQWAEAFF
V gene: TRBV27
J gene: TRBJ1-1

CDR3 protein: CASSLAAVARGGANVLTF
V gene: TRBV7-2
J gene: TRBJ2-6

CDR3 protein: CASSEQMTVTDTQYF
V gene: TRBV25-1
J gene: TRBJ2-3

CDR3 protein: CASSFLGASTEAFF
V gene: TRBV7-2
J gene: TRBJ1-1

CDR3 protein: CASSSGGGPNSPLHF
V gene: TRBV7-3
J gene: TRBJ1-6

CDR3 protein: CASSIQRAGELFF
V gene: TRBV19
J gene: TRBJ2-2

CDR3 protein: CASSQVLLAETQYF
V gene: TRBV4-3
J gene: TRBJ2-5

CDR3 protein: CASSFQGKTEREKLFF
V gene: TRBV27
J gene: TRBJ1-4

CDR3 protein: CASSTHRTYNEQFF
V gene: TRBV7-2
J gene: TRBJ2-1

CDR3 protein: CASSLASPSYQETQYF
V gene: TRBV11-3
J gene: TRBJ2-5

CDR3 protein: CASSDSREQPQHF
V gene: TRBV18
J gene: TRBJ1-5

CDR3 protein: CAWSFQAYHGGQQYF
V gene: TRBV30
J gene: TRBJ2-7

CDR3 protein: CASRTGTSGLNIQYF
V gene: TRBV28
J gene: TRBJ2-4

CDR3 protein: CASSELAGGAGELFF
V gene: TRBV2
J gene: TRBJ2-2

CDR3 protein: CASSPRRGWTEAFF
V gene: TRBV5-1
J gene: TRBJ1-1

CDR3 protein: CASSHYPGQGRQQYGDASTGGYTF
V gene: TRBV4-2
J gene: TRBJ1-2

CDR3 protein: CASSTDRDGEQFF
V gene: TRBV7-6
J gene: TRBJ2-1

CDR3 protein: CASSPGGTLPTYEQYF
V gene: TRBV4-2
J gene: TRBJ2-7

CDR3 protein: CASSARDLTRNEQFF
V gene: TRBV19
J gene: TRBJ2-1

CDR3 protein: CASRATGLAYYEQYF
V gene: TRBV10-2
J gene: TRBJ2-7

CDR3 protein: CASSLVYGQTTYGYTF
V gene: TRBV5-6
J gene: TRBJ1-2

CDR3 protein: CASSQDGGAGGSTDTQYF
V gene: TRBV4-3
J gene: TRBJ2-3

CDR3 protein: CASSLVGAGGLSRREQYF
V gene: TRBV5-1
J gene: TRBJ2-7